The T cell receptor beta chain under discussion was sequenced for a study of technical replicates of blood from several donors. Sequencing was performed with immunoSEQ multiplex PCR; in TCRdb, only in-frame clones are kept and a portion is missing. The sample consists of tens of thousands of clones, around 85% of them appearing once. Germline V lookup: CDR1 MNHEY, CDR2 SVGAGI. The CDR3 runs 13 residues. The V segment lost 5 bases and the J segment 11 bases; nucleotides outside the gene matches: 11. Sequencing was carried out using PBMCs. This clonotype was sampled from a human donor in good health. Some clones in this sample may be carry-over from other donors' samples. The chain couples TRBV6-5 to TRBJ1-1, with 7 bases fitting TRBD1. The CDR3 protein is CASSPGQRMGAFF. The CDR3 nucleotides read TGTGCCAGCAGTCCGGGACAGCGGATGGGTGCTTTCTTT.